This T cell receptor (beta chain) stems from a study of T cell responses to AZD1222 COVID-19 vaccine. Repertoires were generated with immunoSEQ multiplex PCR, while TCRdb's copy carries only in-frame clones and drops some. This sample has some 160,000 clones, with approximately 90% found just once. With respect to this clone: Its antigen is as yet unknown.

CDR1 is SEHNR and CDR2 is FQNEAQ in the germline V gene (reference sequence). This CDR3 has 17 residues. The V segment lost 0 bases and the J segment 5 bases; nucleotides outside the gene matches: 12. The study's findings and limits: In the spike-specific TCR repertoire, nearly half reportedly target unmutated variant regions. Spike-specific TCR repertoires showed rising breadth and depth after two AZD1222 doses. Donors were largely white British and mainly female; clonal diversity was possibly underestimated.

V is TRBV7-9 and J is TRBJ2-7; TRBD1 matches at 8 bases. The specimen comprised peripheral blood, sampled 28 days after the second AZD1222 dose. The receptor was derived from an adult who received the AZD1222 COVID-19 vaccine. The CDR3 DNA reads as TGTGCCAGCAGCTTAGCCTCTCAGGGGGCCCGGGCCGACGAGCAGTACTTC. The encoded protein is CASSLASQGARADEQYF.